This record concerns one T cell receptor (beta chain) sequence. Its cognate antigen is unknown. The record originates from a study of T-cell memory formation after mild COVID-19. Study-wide results and caveats: Among CD4+ contracting clones, most were CM and EM, and CD8+ ones EMRA.

This CDR3 spans 15 amino acids. Deletions cut 4 bases from V and 2 bases from J, with 14 bases between. Germline loops: CDR1 SEHNR, CDR2 FQNEAQ (reference sequence). TCRdb analysed the 5' RACE reads with MiXCR anew, one entry per CDR3 protein. The table includes 50,000 or so distinct CDR3 sequences, 25% to 35% detected once. This rearrangement joins TRBV7-9 to TRBJ2-5; maybe TRBD2 (6 bases). Sequenced sample: PBMCs or a T cell subset sorted from them (not recorded which). The origin of this receptor is a man between 18 and 29 years old who had mild COVID-19 (a few samples of this study predate the infection). Cell type and time point are not known. In nucleotides, the CDR3 is TGTGCCAGCAGCTCCTTCGCGGGGCGGCAAGAGACCCAGTACTTC. Its translation: CASSSFAGRQETQYF.